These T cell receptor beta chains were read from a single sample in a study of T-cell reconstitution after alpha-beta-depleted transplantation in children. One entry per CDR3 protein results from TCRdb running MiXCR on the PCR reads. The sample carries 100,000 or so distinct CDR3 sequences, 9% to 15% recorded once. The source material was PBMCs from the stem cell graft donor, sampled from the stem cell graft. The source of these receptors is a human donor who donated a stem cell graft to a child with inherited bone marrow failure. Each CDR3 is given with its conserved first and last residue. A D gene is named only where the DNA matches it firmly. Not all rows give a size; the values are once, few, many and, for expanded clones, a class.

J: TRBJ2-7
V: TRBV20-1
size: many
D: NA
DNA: TGCAGTGCTAACACTATCGGACTGGTCGAGCAGTACTTC
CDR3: CSANTIGLVEQYF

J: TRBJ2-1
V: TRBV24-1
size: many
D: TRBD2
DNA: TGTGCCACCAGTGATTTGGCCGCGCCTAGCGGGAGTTCCTACAATGAGCAGTTCTTC
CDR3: CATSDLAAPSGSSYNEQFF

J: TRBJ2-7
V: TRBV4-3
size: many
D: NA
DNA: TGCGCCAGCAGCCAATCTTTGGAGGTCGACGAGCAGTACTTC
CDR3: CASSQSLEVDEQYF

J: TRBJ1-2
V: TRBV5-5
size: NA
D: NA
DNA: TGTGCCAGCAGCCCAGAGGGGGGTGGATACTATGGCTACACCTTC
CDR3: CASSPEGGGYYGYTF

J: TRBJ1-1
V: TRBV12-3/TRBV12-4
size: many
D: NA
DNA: TGTGCCAGCAGTTTCCGGATGAACACTGAAGCTTTCTTT
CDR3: CASSFRMNTEAFF

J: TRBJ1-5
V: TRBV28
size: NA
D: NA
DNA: TGTGCCAGCGTTACACTAGTAAGCAATCAGCCCCAGCATTTT
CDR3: CASVTLVSNQPQHF

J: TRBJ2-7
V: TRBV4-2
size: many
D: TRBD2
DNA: TGTGCCAGCAGCCAAGTTAGCGGGGGGGCAGACGAGCAGTACTTC
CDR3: CASSQVSGGADEQYF

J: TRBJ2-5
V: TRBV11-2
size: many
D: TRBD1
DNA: TGTGCCAGCAGCCGAAATATTAGGACAGGAGAAGAGACCCAGTACTTC
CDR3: CASSRNIRTGEETQYF

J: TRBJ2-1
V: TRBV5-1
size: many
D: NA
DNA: TGCGCCAGCGAAGAGACAGGGACTAACTACAATGAGCAGTTCTTC
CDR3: CASEETGTNYNEQFF

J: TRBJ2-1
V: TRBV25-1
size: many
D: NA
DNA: TGTGCCAGCACCGGGGGAGGTGAGCAGTTCTTC
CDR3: CASTGGGEQFF

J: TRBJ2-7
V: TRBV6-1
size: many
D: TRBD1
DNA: TGTGCCAGCAGTGATCTCATGGGACAGGGGTACGAGCAGTACTTC
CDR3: CASSDLMGQGYEQYF

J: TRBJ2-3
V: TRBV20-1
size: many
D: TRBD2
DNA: TGCAGTGCTAGAGATCTCCGGACTAGCCTGCCAGATACGCAGTATTTT
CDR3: CSARDLRTSLPDTQYF

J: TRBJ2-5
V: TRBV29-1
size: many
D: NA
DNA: TGCAGCGTCGGGCGGGCGGAAGAGACCCAGTACTTC
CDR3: CSVGRAEETQYF

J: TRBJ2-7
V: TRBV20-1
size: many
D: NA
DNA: TGCAGTGCTAGAGATGTGTGGGGCTACGAGCAGTACTTC
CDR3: CSARDVWGYEQYF

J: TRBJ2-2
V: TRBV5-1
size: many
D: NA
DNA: TGCGCCAGCAGCTCCCGCGGGTCAGGACCCGGGGAGCTGTTTTTT
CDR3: CASSSRGSGPGELFF

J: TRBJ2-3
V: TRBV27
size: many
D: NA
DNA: TGTGCCAGCAGTAGGGTAGCGAGCACAGATACGCAGTATTTT
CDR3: CASSRVASTDTQYF

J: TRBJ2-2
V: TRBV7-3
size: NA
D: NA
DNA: TGTGCCAGCAGCGGACAGGGAGGGGGGGAGCTGTTTTTT
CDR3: CASSGQGGGELFF

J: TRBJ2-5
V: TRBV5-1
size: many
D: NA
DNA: TGCGCCAGCAGCCCAGCCGGGACGACCCAAGAGACCCAGTACTTC
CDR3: CASSPAGTTQETQYF

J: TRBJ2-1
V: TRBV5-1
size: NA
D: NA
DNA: TGCGCCAGCTCATGGGACGCCTACAATGAGCAGTTCTTC
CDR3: CASSWDAYNEQFF

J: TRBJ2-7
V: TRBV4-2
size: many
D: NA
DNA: TGTGCCAGCAGCCAAGATGGCAACTCCTACGAGCAGTACTTC
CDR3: CASSQDGNSYEQYF

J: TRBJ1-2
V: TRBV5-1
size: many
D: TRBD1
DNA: TGCGCCAGCAGCCCGAGGACAGGGACACCCAACTATGGCTACACCTTC
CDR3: CASSPRTGTPNYGYTF

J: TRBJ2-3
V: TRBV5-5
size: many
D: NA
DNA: TGTGCCAGCAGCTTGAGACTAGATACGCAGTATTTT
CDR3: CASSLRLDTQYF

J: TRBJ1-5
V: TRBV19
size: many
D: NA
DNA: TGTGCCAGTAGTATCGGACCCCTAAGCAATCAGCCCCAGCATTTT
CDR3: CASSIGPLSNQPQHF

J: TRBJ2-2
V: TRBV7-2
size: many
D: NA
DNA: TGTGCCAGCAGCTTAGGGTCGGGGGCGAACACCGGGGAGCTGTTTTTT
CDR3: CASSLGSGANTGELFF

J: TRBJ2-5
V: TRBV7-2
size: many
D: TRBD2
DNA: TGTGCCAGCAGCCGAAGGGTTAGCGGGGTTAAAGGGGAGACCCAGTACTTC
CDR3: CASSRRVSGVKGETQYF

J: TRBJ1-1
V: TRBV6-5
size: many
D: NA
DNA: TGTGCCAGCGAGGGGAGGAACACTGAAGCTTTCTTT
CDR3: CASEGRNTEAFF

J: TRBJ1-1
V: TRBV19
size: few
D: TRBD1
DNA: TGTGCCAGTTCTCGGACAGGGGACGAAGCTTTCTTT
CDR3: CASSRTGDEAFF

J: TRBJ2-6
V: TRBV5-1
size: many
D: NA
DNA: TGCGCCAGCAGCTTGTACCAGGGCGGTAACGTCCTGACTTTC
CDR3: CASSLYQGGNVLTF

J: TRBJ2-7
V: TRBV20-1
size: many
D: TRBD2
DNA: TGCAGTGCTAGAGATCTGGCAGCGGGAGGTCCCTACGAGCAGTACTTC
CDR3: CSARDLAAGGPYEQYF

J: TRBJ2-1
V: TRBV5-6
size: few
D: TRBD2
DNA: TGTGCCAGCAGCCCCTTGGGGCGGGAGGGCCTGGGGAATGAGCAGTTCTTC
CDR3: CASSPLGREGLGNEQFF

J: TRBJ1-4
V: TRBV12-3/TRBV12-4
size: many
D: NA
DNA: TGTGCCAGCAGTACCAACCAGGAGTCCAATGAAAAACTGTTTTTT
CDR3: CASSTNQESNEKLFF

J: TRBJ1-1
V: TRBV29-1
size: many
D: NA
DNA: TGCAGCGTTGACCGGGGGGGAACTGAAGCTTTCTTT
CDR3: CSVDRGGTEAFF

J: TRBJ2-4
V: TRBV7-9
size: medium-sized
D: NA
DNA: TGTGCCAGCAGCTTCGGGAAGAACATTCAGTACTTC
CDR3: CASSFGKNIQYF

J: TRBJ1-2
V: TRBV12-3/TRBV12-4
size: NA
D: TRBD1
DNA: TGTGCCAGCAGTTTCCCCGGGACAGGGGGCTATGGCTACACCTTC
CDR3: CASSFPGTGGYGYTF

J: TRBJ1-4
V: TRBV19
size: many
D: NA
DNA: TGTGCCAGTAGTACAAACAGGAGGAATGAAAAACTGTTTTTT
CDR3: CASSTNRRNEKLFF

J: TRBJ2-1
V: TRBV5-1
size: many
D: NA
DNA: TGCGCCAGCAGCTTGGCCGGGACTTATTCCTACAATGAGCAGTTCTTC
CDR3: CASSLAGTYSYNEQFF

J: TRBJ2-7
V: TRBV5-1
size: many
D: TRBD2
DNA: TGCGCCAGCAGCCGGGGGGGGAATTCCTACGAGCAGTACTTC
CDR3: CASSRGGNSYEQYF

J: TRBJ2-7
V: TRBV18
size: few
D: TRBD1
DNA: TGTGCCAGCTCACCACCGGGACAGGGGCTGCACGAGCAGTACTTC
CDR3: CASSPPGQGLHEQYF

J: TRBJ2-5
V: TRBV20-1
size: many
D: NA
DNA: TGCAGTGCTAGGGTAGGGGGCCAAGAGACCCAGTACTTC
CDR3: CSARVGGQETQYF

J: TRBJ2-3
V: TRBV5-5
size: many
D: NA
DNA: TGTGCCAGCCGGTTCCCTAGCACAGATACGCAGTATTTT
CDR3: CASRFPSTDTQYF

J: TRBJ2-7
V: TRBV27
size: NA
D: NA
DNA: TGTGCCAGCAGTTTATGGGGGGAGGAGCAGTACTTC
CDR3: CASSLWGEEQYF

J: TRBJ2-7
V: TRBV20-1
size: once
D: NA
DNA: TGCAGTGCTAGACGTTGGAGGGACCCCGAGGCCTACGAGCAGTACTTC
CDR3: CSARRWRDPEAYEQYF

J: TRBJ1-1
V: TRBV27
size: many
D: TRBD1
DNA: TGTGCCACACGACAGGGGCCGAACACTGAAGCTTTCTTT
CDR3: CATRQGPNTEAFF

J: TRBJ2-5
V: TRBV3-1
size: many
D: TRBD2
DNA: TGTGCCAGCAGCCAAGATAGGACTAGCGGGAGGGGGGAGACCCAGTACTTC
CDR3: CASSQDRTSGRGETQYF

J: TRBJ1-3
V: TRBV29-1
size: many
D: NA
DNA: TGCAGCGTTCGGGGGGCTGATGGAAACACCATATATTTT
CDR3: CSVRGADGNTIYF

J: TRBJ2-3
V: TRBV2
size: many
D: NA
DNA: TGTGCCAGCAGTGAGGCATCCACAGATACGCAGTATTTT
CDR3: CASSEASTDTQYF

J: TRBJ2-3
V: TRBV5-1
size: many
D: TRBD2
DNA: TGCGCCAGCAGTCCTACTAGCGGGAGTCGAGATACGCAGTATTTT
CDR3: CASSPTSGSRDTQYF

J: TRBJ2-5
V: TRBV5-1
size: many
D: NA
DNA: TGCGCCAGCAGCAAGGGGCCGGGGGAGACCCAGTACTTC
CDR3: CASSKGPGETQYF